Shown below are 9 T cell receptor beta chains from a single sample sequenced in a study of shared clonotypes between healthy human individuals. Some clones are missing from TCRdb's copy, which holds only in-frame ones; the method was immunoSEQ multiplex PCR. The sample comprises just over 2,000,000 clones, roughly 95% of which are singletons, and 0.13% rests with the top ten. What was sequenced was naive CD4+ T cells sorted from blood. The subset here: CD45RA+ positively selected. These receptors were taken from a man aged 18 to 29 in good health.

The rearrangement links TRBV28 to TRBJ2-7; D may match TRBD1 or TRBD2 (5 bases each). Trimming took 5 bases from V and 1 from J, leaving 18 bases between them. The CDR3 has 16 residues. Germline-derived CDR1 and CDR2 are MDHEN and SYDVKM. CDR3 DNA: TGTGCCAGCAGTCAACCCGCCCGGGACGGATCCTACGAGCAGTACTTC. Its translation: CASSQPARDGSYEQYF.

The genes are TRBV5-1 and TRBJ1-1, with D hard to call. The CDR3 covers 15 residues. Germline CDR1 SGHRS, CDR2 YFSETQ. V was trimmed by 2 bases and J by 2 bases, leaving 13 bases between them. CDR3 nucleotide sequence: TGCGCCAGCAGCTTCAGTCACACGGGCAACACTGAAGCTTTCTTT. Encoded protein: CASSFSHTGNTEAFF. Complete variable domain (other parts from reference TRBV5-1 and TRBJ1-1): KAGVTQTPRYLIKTRGQQVTLSCSPISGHRSVSWYQQTPGQGLQFLFEYFSETQRNKGNFPGRFSGRQFSNSRSEMNVSTLELGDSALYLCASSFSHTGNTEAFFGQGTRLTVV.

V gene TRBV28 combines with J gene TRBJ2-1; maybe TRBD1 (5 bases). CDR3 length: 13 residues. Germline loops: CDR1 MDHEN, CDR2 SYDVKM. V dropped 9 bases and J dropped 1 base, with 10 bases sitting between them. The CDR3: CASQRQSYNEQFF. The CDR3 DNA sequence: TGTGCCAGTCAAAGACAGTCCTACAATGAGCAGTTCTTC.

V usage is TRBV5-6 and J usage is TRBJ1-4; 7 bases align to TRBD1. V lost 5 bases and J lost 10; bases outside the gene matches: 11. The CDR3 length is 14 residues. Per germline, CDR1 SGHDT and CDR2 YYEEEE. CDR3 loop: CASSPDRDIGKLFF. In DNA form, the CDR3 reads TGTGCCAGCAGTCCTGACAGGGACATCGGAAAACTGTTTTTT.

J is TRBJ1-6 and V is TRBV30; possible D gene TRBD1, 5 bases. This CDR3 is built from 15 residues. The germline V gene encodes CDR1 GTSNPN and CDR2 SVGIG (reference sequence). V was shortened by 5 bases and J by 6 bases, with 17 bases between the two germline ends. CDR3 residues: CAWVGPGRINSPLHF. CDR3 DNA: TGTGCCTGGGTGGGGCCGGGGAGAATTAATTCACCCCTCCACTTT.

The V gene is TRBV12-5, the J gene TRBJ2-3; TRBD2 agrees at 14 bases. There are 18 residues in the CDR3. Germline V gives CDR1 LGHNT, CDR2 FRNRAP. Germline trimming cut 1 base from V and 4 bases from J; bases unmatched to any gene: 7. The CDR3 DNA is TGTGCTAGTGGTTTGGGACTAGCGGGGGGGCCAGTCGCAGATACGCAGTATTTT. This gives the protein CASGLGLAGGPVADTQYF.

This rearrangement joins TRBV9 to TRBJ1-6; D is possibly TRBD1 (5 bases). The CDR3 sequence is 16 residues long. CDR1 is SGDLS, CDR2 YYNGEE, per germline. Trimming took off 0 bases at V and 9 bases at J, with 16 bases between the two ends. The CDR3 spells CASSVADNQGGSPLHF. The DNA of the CDR3 is TGTGCCAGCAGCGTAGCGGACAACCAAGGAGGTTCACCCCTCCACTTT.

Turning to this clone: Other DNA sequences of this sample code for an identical CDR3. V gene TRBV18 combines with J gene TRBJ2-7; TRBD2 aligns across 7 bases. The CDR3 has 15 residues. With V trimmed by 3 bases and J by 2 bases, 7 bases remained unmatched. Germline V gene sequence: CDR1 KGHSH, CDR2 LQKENI. The CDR3 coding sequence is TGTGCCAGCTCACCTTTAGCGGGCCCTCCCTACGAGCAGTACTTC. Its translation: CASSPLAGPPYEQYF.

This clone was recorded once. This rearrangement joins TRBV5-4 to TRBJ2-2; 8 bases map to TRBD1. Trimming removed 9 bases from V and 4 bases from J; junction bases left unmatched: 11. CDR1 and CDR2 (germline): SGHNT, YYREEE (reference sequence). The length of the CDR3 is 15 residues. This CDR3 is CAMGRGRDGTGELFF. The DNA for the CDR3 is TGTGCCATGGGCAGGGGGCGCGATGGCACCGGGGAGCTGTTTTTT.